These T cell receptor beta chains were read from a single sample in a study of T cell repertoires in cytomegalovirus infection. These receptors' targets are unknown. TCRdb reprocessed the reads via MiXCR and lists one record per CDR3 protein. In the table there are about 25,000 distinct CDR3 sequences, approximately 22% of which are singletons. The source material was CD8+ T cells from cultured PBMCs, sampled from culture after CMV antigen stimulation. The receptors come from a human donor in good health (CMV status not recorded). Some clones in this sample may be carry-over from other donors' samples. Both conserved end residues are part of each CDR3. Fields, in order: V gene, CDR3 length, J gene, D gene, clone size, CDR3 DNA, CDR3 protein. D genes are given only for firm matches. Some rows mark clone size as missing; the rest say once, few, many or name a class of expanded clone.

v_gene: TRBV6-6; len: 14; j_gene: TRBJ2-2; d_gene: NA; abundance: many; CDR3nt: TGTGCCAGCAGTTACTTTCGCGACACCGGGGAGCTGTTTTTT; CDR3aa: CASSYFRDTGELFF
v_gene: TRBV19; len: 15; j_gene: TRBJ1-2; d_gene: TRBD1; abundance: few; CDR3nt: TGTGCCAGTAGCAATCCCCCCACAGGGGGCGGTGGCTACACCTTC; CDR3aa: CASSNPPTGGGGYTF
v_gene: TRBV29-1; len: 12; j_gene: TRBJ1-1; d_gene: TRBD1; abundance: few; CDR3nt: TGCAGCGTTCGACAGGGCAGTAGTGAAGCTTTCTTT; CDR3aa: CSVRQGSSEAFF
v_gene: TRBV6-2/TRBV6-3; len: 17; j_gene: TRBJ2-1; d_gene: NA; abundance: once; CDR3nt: TGTGCCAGCAGTTACTCGAAAGCTAGATCCCTCAACAATGAGCAGTTCTTC; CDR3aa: CASSYSKARSLNNEQFF
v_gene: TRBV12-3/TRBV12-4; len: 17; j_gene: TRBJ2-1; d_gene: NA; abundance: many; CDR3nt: TGTGCCAGCAGTCGGGACACAGCATGGAGCTCCTACAATGAGCAGTTCTTC; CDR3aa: CASSRDTAWSSYNEQFF
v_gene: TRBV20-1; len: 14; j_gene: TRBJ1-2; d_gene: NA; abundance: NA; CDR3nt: TGCAGTGCTAGAGATCGTGACAAGTCCTATGGCTACACCTTC; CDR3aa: CSARDRDKSYGYTF
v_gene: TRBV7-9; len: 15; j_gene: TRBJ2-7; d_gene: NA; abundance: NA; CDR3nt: TGTGCCAGCAGCTTAGTTTCAGGGAGAACCTACGAGCAGTACTTC; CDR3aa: CASSLVSGRTYEQYF
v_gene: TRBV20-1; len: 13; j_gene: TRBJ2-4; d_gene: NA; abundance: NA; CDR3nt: TGCAGTGCTAGGACCCGGGATTTCAACATTCAGTACTTC; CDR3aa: CSARTRDFNIQYF
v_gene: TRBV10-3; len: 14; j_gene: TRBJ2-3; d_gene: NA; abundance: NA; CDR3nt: TGTGCCATCAGTGAGTCGGCTTTGGTAGATACGCAGTATTTT; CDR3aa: CAISESALVDTQYF
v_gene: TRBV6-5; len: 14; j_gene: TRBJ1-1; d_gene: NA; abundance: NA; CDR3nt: TGTGCCAGCAGTTACTTCAGGGAGAACACTGAAGCTTTCTTT; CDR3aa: CASSYFRENTEAFF
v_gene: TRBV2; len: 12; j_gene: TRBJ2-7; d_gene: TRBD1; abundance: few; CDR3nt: TGTGCCAGCAGGCGGACAGGGGCCGAGCAGTACTTC; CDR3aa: CASRRTGAEQYF
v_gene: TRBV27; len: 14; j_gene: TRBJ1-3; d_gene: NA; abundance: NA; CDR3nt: TGTGCCAGCAGTTTAGAGGGGTTTGGAAACACCATATATTTT; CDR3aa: CASSLEGFGNTIYF
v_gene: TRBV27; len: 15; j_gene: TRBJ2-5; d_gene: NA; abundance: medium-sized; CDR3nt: TGTGCCAGCAGTTTATCGTTGGGGGCCGAAGAGACCCAGTACTTC; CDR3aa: CASSLSLGAEETQYF
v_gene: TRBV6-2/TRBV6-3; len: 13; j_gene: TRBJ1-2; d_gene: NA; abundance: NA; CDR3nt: TGTGCCACCTCGGCCGGGTTTAACTATGGCTACACCTTC; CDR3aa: CATSAGFNYGYTF
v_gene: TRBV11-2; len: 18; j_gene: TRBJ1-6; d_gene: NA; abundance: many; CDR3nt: TGTGCCAGCAGCTTAGACCACTCGGATGCTTTCTTGAATTCACCCCTCCACTTT; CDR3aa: CASSLDHSDAFLNSPLHF
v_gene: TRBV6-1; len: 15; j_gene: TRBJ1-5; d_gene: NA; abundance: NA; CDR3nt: TGTGCCAGCAGTGAGCACAGGGAAGTGAGTCAGCCCCAGCATTTT; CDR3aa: CASSEHREVSQPQHF
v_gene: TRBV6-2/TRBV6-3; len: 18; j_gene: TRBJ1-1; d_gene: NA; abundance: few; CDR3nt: TGTGCCAGCAGTTACCCTCGAGGGCTGGGGATGAGGGTCGCTGAAGCTTTCTTT; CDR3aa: CASSYPRGLGMRVAEAFF
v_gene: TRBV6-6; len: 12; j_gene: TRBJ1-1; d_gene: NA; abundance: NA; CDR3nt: TGTGCCAGCAGTGACACCAACACTGAAGCTTTCTTT; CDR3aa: CASSDTNTEAFF
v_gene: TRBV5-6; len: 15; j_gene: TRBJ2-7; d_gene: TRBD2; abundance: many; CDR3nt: TGTGCCAGCAGCCGTAGCGGGGGGAGCTCCTACGAGCAGTACTTC; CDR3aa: CASSRSGGSSYEQYF
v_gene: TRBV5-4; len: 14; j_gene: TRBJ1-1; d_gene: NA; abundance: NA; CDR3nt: TGTGCCAGCAGCCCGACTTCGGGGAACACTGAAGCTTTCTTT; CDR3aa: CASSPTSGNTEAFF
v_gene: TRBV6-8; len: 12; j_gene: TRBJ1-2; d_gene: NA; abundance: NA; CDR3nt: TGTACCACCTCTGGAGTGACGATTGGCTACACCTTC; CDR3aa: CTTSGVTIGYTF
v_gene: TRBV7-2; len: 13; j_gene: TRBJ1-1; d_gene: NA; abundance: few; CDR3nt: TGTGCCAGCAGCTCGGGACCGAACACTGAAGCTTTCTTT; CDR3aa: CASSSGPNTEAFF
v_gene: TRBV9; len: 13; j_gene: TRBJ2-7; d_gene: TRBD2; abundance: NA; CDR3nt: TGTGCCAGCAGCGTAGCTAGCGGGGGTCAGCAGTACTTC; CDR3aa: CASSVASGGQQYF
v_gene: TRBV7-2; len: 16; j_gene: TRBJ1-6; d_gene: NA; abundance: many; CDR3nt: TGTGCCAGCAGCTCGCCAGGGGCCCCATATAATTCACCCCTCCACTTT; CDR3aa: CASSSPGAPYNSPLHF